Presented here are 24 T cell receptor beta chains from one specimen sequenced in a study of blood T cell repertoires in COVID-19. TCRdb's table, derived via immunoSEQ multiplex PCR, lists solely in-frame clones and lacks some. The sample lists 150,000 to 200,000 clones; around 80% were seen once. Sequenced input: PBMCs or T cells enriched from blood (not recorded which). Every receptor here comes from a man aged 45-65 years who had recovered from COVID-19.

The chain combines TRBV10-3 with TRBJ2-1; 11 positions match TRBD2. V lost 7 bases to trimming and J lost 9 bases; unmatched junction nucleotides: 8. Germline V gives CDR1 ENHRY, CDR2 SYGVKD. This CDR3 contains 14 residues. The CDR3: CAIMIAGGPGEQFF. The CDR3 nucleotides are TGTGCCATCATGATAGCGGGGGGGCCGGGTGAGCAGTTCTTC.

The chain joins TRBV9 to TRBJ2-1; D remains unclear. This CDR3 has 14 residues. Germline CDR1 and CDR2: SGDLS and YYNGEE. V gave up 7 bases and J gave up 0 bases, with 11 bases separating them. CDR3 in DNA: TGTGCCAGCGGGCCTGTCAGCTCCTACAATGAGCAGTTCTTC. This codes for CASGPVSSYNEQFF. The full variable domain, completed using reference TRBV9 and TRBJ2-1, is DSGVTQTPKHLITATGQRVTLRCSPRSGDLSVYWYQQSLDQGLQFLIQYYNGEERAKGNILERFSAQQFPDLHSELNLSSLELGDSALYFCASGPVSSYNEQFFGPGTRLTVL.

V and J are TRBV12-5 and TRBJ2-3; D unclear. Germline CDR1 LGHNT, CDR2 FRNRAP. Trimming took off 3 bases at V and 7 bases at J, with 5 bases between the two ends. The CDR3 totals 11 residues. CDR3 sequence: CASGFGNTQYF. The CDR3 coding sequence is TGTGCTAGTGGTTTCGGTAATACGCAGTATTTT.

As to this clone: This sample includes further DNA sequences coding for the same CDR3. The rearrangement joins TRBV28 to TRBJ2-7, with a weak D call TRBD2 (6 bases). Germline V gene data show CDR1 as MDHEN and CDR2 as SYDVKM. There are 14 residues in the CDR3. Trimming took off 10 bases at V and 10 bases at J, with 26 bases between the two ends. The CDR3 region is CATGRDGANREQYF. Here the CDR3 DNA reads TGTGCCACCGGGCGGGATGGGGCCAATCGCGAACAGTACTTC.

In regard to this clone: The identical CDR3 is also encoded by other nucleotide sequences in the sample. The CDR3 bases are TGCGCCAGCAGCTTGGCAGGGGGGAGCAATCAGCCCCAGCATTTT. It specifies CASSLAGGSNQPQHF. The rearrangement uses TRBV5-1 and TRBJ1-5; 7 nucleotides agree with TRBD1. The CDR3 is made up of 15 amino acids. The germline gives CDR1 SGHRS, CDR2 YFSETQ. V lost 0 bases and J lost 1; bases outside the gene matches: 1.

The CDR3 loop is CASTRGSYGYTF. The DNA of the CDR3 is TGTGCCAGTACTCGGGGGTCCTATGGCTACACCTTC. The chain is built from TRBV19 and TRBJ1-2; maybe TRBD1 (5 bases). CDR3 length: 12 residues. V lost 7 bases, J lost 4 bases, and 10 bases lay in between. Germline loops: CDR1 LNHDA, CDR2 SQIVND (reference sequence). The full variable domain, completed using reference TRBV19 and TRBJ1-2, is DGGITQSPKYLFRKEGQNVTLSCEQNLNHDAMYWYRQDPGQGLRLIYYSQIVNDFQKGDIAEGYSVSREKKESFPLTVTSAQKNPTAFYLCASTRGSYGYTFGSGTRLTVV.

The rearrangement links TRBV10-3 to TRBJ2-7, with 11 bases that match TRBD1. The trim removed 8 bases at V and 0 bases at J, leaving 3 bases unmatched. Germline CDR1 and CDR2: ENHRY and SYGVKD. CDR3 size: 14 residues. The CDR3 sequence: CAIQGTGGSYEQYF. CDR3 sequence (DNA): TGTGCCATCCAAGGGACAGGGGGCTCCTACGAGCAGTACTTC.

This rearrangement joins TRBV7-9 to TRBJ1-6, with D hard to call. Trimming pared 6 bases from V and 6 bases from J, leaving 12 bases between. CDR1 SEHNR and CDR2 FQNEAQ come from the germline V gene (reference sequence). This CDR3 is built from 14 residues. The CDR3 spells CASRSTAPNSPLHF. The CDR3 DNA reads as TGTGCCAGCAGGTCCACAGCCCCTAATTCACCCCTCCACTTT.

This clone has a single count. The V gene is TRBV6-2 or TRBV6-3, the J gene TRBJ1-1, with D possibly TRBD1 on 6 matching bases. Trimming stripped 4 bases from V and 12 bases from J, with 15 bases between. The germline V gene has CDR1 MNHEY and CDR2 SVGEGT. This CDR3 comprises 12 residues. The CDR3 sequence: CASSSGTRTTFF. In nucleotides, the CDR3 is TGTGCCAGCAGTTCCGGGACAAGAACAACTTTCTTT.

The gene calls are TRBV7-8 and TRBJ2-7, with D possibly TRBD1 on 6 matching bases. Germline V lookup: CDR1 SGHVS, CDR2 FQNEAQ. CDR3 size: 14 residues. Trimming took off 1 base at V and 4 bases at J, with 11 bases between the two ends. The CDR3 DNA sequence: TGTGCCAGCAGCTTAGTGGGGACACCATACGAGCAGTACTTC. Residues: CASSLVGTPYEQYF. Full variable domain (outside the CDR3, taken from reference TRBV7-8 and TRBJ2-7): GAGVSQSPRYKVAKRGQDVALRCDPISGHVSLFWYQQALGQGPEFLTYFQNEAQLDKSGLPSDRFFAERPEGSVSTLKIQRTQQEDSAVYLCASSLVGTPYEQYFGPGTRLTVT.

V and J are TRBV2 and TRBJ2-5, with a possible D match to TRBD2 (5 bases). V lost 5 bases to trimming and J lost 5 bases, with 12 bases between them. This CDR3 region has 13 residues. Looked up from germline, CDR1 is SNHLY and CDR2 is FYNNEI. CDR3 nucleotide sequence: TGTGCCAGCAGTCAGGCGCGCGGGGAGACCCAGTACTTC. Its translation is CASSQARGETQYF.

CDR3 DNA sequence: TGTGCCAGCAGTACCCTCGGTGCTGGGGCCAACGTCCTGACTTTC. Translation gives CASSTLGAGANVLTF. This sequence joins TRBV7-9 and TRBJ2-6; unclear D gene. This CDR3 has 15 amino acids. The germline V gene has CDR1 SEHNR and CDR2 FQNEAQ (reference sequence). The germline V and J ends were trimmed by 6 bases and 2 bases, with 11 bases remaining between them.

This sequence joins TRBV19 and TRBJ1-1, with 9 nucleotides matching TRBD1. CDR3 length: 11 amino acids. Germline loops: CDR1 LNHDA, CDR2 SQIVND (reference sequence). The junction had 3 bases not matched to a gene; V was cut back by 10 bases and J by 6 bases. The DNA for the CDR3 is TGTGCCACCCACAGGGGGCCTGAAGCTTTCTTT. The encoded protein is CATHRGPEAFF.

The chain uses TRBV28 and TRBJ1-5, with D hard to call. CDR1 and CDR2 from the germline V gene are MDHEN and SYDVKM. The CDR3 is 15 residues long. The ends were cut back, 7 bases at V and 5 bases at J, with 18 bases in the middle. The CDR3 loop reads CASIKQPLEHQPQHF. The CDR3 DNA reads TGTGCCAGCATCAAACAGCCTTTGGAACATCAGCCCCAGCATTTT.

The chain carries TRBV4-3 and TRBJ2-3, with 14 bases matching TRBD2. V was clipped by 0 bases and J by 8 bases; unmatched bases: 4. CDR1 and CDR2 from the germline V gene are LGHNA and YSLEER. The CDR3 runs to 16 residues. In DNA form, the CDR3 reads TGCGCCAGCAGCCAAGAATTTGGACTAGCGGGGGGTACGCAGTATTTT. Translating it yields CASSQEFGLAGGTQYF.

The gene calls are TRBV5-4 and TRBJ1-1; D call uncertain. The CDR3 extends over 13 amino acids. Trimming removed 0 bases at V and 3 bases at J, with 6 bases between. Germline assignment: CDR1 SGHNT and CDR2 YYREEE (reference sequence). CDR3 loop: CASSLAGDTEAFF. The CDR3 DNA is TGTGCCAGCAGCTTGGCCGGGGACACTGAAGCTTTCTTT. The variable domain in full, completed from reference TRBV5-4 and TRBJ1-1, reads ETGVTQSPTHLIKTRGQQVTLRCSSQSGHNTVSWYQQALGQGPQFIFQYYREEENGRGNFPPRFSGLQFPNYSSELNVNALELDDSALYLCASSLAGDTEAFFGQGTRLTVV.

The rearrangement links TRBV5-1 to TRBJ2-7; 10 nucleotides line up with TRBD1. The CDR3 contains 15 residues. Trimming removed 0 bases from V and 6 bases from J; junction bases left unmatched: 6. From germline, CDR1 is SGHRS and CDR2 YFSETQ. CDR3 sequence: CASSLGTGGGREQYF. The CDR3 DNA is TGCGCCAGCAGCTTGGGGACAGGGGGAGGACGCGAGCAGTACTTC.

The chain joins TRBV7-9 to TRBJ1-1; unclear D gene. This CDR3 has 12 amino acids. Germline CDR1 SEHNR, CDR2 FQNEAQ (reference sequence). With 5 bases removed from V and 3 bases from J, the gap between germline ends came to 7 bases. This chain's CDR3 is CASSPRDTEAFF. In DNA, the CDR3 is TGTGCCAGCAGCCCCCGGGACACTGAAGCTTTCTTT.

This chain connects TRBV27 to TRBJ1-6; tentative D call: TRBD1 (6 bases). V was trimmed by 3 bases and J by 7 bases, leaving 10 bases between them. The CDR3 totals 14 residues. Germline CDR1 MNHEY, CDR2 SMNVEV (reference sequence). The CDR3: CASSFRGRNSPLHF. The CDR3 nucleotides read TGTGCCAGCAGTTTCAGGGGTAGGAATTCACCCCTCCACTTT.

In nucleotides, the CDR3 is TGTGCCAGCAGCTTCCTTAGGGGTCGGAGTGGAAACACCATATATTTT. Protein: CASSFLRGRSGNTIYF. The chain employs TRBV11-2 and TRBJ1-3; maybe TRBD1 (5 bases). The CDR3 is 16 amino acids. The germline V gene has CDR1 SGHAT and CDR2 FQNNGV. Trimming stripped 3 bases from V and 3 bases from J, with 15 bases between.

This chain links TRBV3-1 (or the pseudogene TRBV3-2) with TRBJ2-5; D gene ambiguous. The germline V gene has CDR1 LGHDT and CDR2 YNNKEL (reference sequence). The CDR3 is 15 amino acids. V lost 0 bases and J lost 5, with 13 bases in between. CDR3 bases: TGTGCCAGCAGCCAAGATAGCTGGGTTGGGGAGACCCAGTACTTC. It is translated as CASSQDSWVGETQYF.

CDR3 DNA: TGCAGCGTTGTCTCTGCAACTAATGAAAAACTGTTTTTT. As protein: CSVVSATNEKLFF. The V gene is TRBV29-1, the J gene TRBJ1-4, with D uncertain. This CDR3 is built from 13 residues. Trimming removed 4 bases at V and 0 bases at J, with 6 bases between. Germline V lookup: CDR1 SQVTM, CDR2 ANQGSEA.

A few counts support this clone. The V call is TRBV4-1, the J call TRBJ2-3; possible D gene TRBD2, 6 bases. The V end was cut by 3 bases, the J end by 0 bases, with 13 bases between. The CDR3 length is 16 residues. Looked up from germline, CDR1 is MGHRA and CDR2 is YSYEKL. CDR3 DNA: TGCGCCAGCAGCCACTTCCCCGGGACTAGCACAGATACGCAGTATTTT. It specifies CASSHFPGTSTDTQYF.

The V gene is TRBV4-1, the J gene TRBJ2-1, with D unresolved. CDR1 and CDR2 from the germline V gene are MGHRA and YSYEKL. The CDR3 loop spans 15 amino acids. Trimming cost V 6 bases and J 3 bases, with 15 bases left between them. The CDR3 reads CASRSVGSLYNEQFF. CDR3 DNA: TGCGCCAGCAGATCAGTGGGCTCACTCTACAATGAGCAGTTCTTC.